Reported below is one TCR beta chain. This sample is drawn from a study of blood T cell repertoires in COVID-19. The overall study: Sites in the United States, Italy and Spain provided acute and convalescent COVID-19 samples. Sample material is recorded as cDNA or gDNA derived from T cells, B-cell-depleted T cells, or PBMCs.

There are 16 residues in the CDR3. The V gene lost 0 bases and the J gene lost 2 bases, with 11 bases spanning the gap. Germline CDR1 SGHRS, CDR2 YFSETQ. Study processing details: Reference gene primer amplification gave nucleated cell count estimates. Profiled with immunoSEQ multiplex PCR; TCRdb holds only in-frame clones, not every one. V and J calls and clone size follow that table, whereas D and trimming were derived from the DNA. This sample has about 80,000 clones, with around 86% found just once. The clonotype was recovered from a human donor in a cohort sampled during active COVID-19. The sequenced material came from peripheral blood. This chain uses TRBV5-1 with TRBJ1-4; D may be TRBD1 (6 bases). The DNA for the CDR3 is TGCGCCAGCAGCTTGGGGCTACAGGGTACTAATGAAAAACTGTTTTTT. Residues: CASSLGLQGTNEKLFF. The variable domain in full, completed from reference TRBV5-1 and TRBJ1-4, reads KAGVTQTPRYLIKTRGQQVTLSCSPISGHRSVSWYQQTPGQGLQFLFEYFSETQRNKGNFPGRFSGRQFSNSRSEMNVSTLELGDSALYLCASSLGLQGTNEKLFFGSGTQLSVL.